A selection of T cell receptor beta chains follows, all from one sample in a study of response to subunit inactivated influenza vaccine. Via MiXCR, TCRdb re-called the RT-PCR reads, giving one row per CDR3 protein. The table shows about 240,000 distinct CDR3 sequences, with 12% occurring only once. Specimen: non-naive T cells sorted from PBMCs, collected about 14 days before vaccination. The receptors derive from a man in his fifties who received an inactivated influenza vaccine. CDR3s include the opening cysteine and the closing phenylalanine or tryptophan. A D gene is named only where the DNA matches it firmly. A clone size is listed for some rows: how often the clone was seen (once, few, many), or a class if it is expanded.

clone size | D gene | J gene | V gene | CDR3 protein | CDR3 DNA
- | - | TRBJ2-1 | TRBV7-8 | CASSLRTGIHEQFF | TGTGCCAGCAGCCTTCGAACAGGGATCCATGAGCAGTTCTTC
few | - | TRBJ1-1 | TRBV7-2 | CASSLVAGMNTEAFF | TGTGCCAGCAGCTTAGTGGCAGGGATGAACACTGAAGCTTTCTTT
- | - | TRBJ1-4 | TRBV19 | CASADGNNEKLFF | TGTGCCAGTGCCGACGGGAATAATGAAAAACTGTTTTTT
few | TRBD2 | TRBJ2-7 | TRBV4-2 | CASSQALTSGYEQYF | TGTGCCAGCAGCCAAGCCCTGACTAGCGGCTACGAGCAGTACTTC
few | - | TRBJ2-7 | TRBV4-1 | CASSRIQGPNDEQYF | TGCGCCAGCAGCCGTATCCAGGGACCAAACGACGAGCAGTACTTC
- | TRBD1 | TRBJ1-1 | TRBV20-1 | CSAPSQDRAGSTEAFF | TGCAGTGCTCCTTCGCAGGACAGGGCGGGGAGCACTGAAGCTTTCTTT
few | - | TRBJ2-2 | TRBV28 | CASRPAGVHTGELFF | TGTGCCAGCAGGCCAGCCGGGGTTCACACCGGGGAGCTGTTTTTT
- | TRBD1 | TRBJ2-7 | TRBV20-1 | CSAPNTGGGDEQYF | TGCAGTGCCCCGAACACAGGGGGAGGCGACGAGCAGTACTTC
many | - | TRBJ1-1 | TRBV15 | CATSKVNTEAFF | TGTGCCACCAGCAAGGTGAACACTGAAGCTTTCTTT
- | - | TRBJ1-4 | TRBV6-6 | CASRRAGLEKLFF | TGTGCCAGCAGGAGGGCAGGGTTGGAAAAACTGTTTTTT
few | - | TRBJ2-5 | TRBV11-2 | CASSFSQTGQTQYF | TGTGCCAGCAGCTTTTCTCAGACCGGTCAGACCCAGTACTTC
- | TRBD2 | TRBJ2-7 | TRBV6-2/TRBV6-3 | CASSYRRGSSYEQYF | TGTGCCAGCAGTTACCGGCGCGGGAGCTCCTACGAGCAGTACTTC
few | TRBD2 | TRBJ2-5 | TRBV6-1 | CASRAGGPPKETQYF | TGTGCCAGCAGGGCGGGAGGCCCCCCTAAAGAGACCCAGTACTTC
few | - | TRBJ1-5 | TRBV3-1 | CASSNRAGGNQPQHF | TGTGCCAGCAGCAACCGGGCCGGCGGCAATCAGCCCCAGCATTTT
many | - | TRBJ2-3 | TRBV29-1 | CSVEADTQYF | TGCAGCGTTGAGGCAGATACGCAGTATTTT
- | - | TRBJ2-3 | TRBV24-1 | CATSDFVRGGADTQYF | TGTGCCACCAGTGATTTTGTGCGGGGAGGCGCAGATACGCAGTATTTT
- | - | TRBJ2-7 | TRBV2 | CASSSHTGHSYEQYF | TGTGCCAGCAGTAGCCACACCGGCCATTCCTACGAGCAGTACTTC
- | TRBD1 | TRBJ2-4 | TRBV28 | CASSSAGGAKNIQYF | TGTGCCAGCAGTTCGGCAGGGGGCGCGAAAAACATTCAGTACTTC
few | - | TRBJ2-7 | TRBV5-5 | CASSIDPLPKFYEQYF | TGTGCCAGCAGCATTGACCCCCTCCCAAAGTTCTACGAGCAGTACTTC
few | - | TRBJ2-2 | TRBV7-9 | CASEVPNTGELFF | TGTGCCAGCGAAGTTCCGAACACCGGGGAGCTGTTTTTT
- | - | TRBJ2-3 | TRBV5-8 | CASSLNEVDTQYF | TGTGCCAGCAGCTTGAATGAGGTAGATACGCAGTATTTT
- | TRBD1 | TRBJ2-7 | TRBV5-1 | CASSIQGIPYEQYF | TGCGCCAGCAGCATACAGGGGATCCCCTACGAGCAGTACTTC
many | TRBD2 | TRBJ2-1 | TRBV7-3 | CASSLTARMASGSAYNEQFF | TGTGCCAGCAGCTTAACGGCCCGAATGGCTAGCGGGAGCGCCTACAATGAGCAGTTCTTC
- | TRBD2 | TRBJ2-7 | TRBV20-1 | CSARDRLAGDPSYEQYF | TGCAGTGCTAGAGATCGACTAGCGGGGGACCCCTCATACGAGCAGTACTTC
- | - | TRBJ1-4 | TRBV7-2 | CASSRTELGEKLFF | TGTGCTAGCAGCCGGACCGAATTAGGGGAAAAACTGTTTTTT
many | TRBD2 | TRBJ2-3 | TRBV9 | CASSVGLAGGGDTQYF | TGTGCCAGCAGCGTAGGACTAGCGGGAGGTGGAGATACGCAGTATTTT
many | TRBD2 | TRBJ2-7 | TRBV7-2 | CASSASGTSHEQYF | TGTGCCAGCAGCGCAAGTGGGACTAGCCACGAGCAGTACTTC
few | - | TRBJ2-7 | TRBV27 | CASSSTRSREQYF | TGTGCCAGCAGTTCTACTAGGTCCCGCGAGCAGTACTTC
- | - | TRBJ2-1 | TRBV12-3/TRBV12-4 | CASSFLIGGTDNEQFF | TGTGCCAGCAGTTTTCTTATTGGTGGCACCGACAATGAGCAGTTCTTC